This T cell receptor (beta chain) was retrieved from a study of blood T cell repertoires in COVID-19. The table came from immunoSEQ multiplex PCR; TCRdb's copy has only in-frame clones and leaves some out. Here the sample spans around 260,000 clones, 87% being singletons. The V segment lost 3 bases and the J segment 2 bases; nucleotides outside the gene matches: 7. CDR3 length equals 15 residues. Germline V gene sequence: CDR1 SGHNT, CDR2 YYREEE (reference sequence). The specimen sequenced was peripheral blood. The gene calls are TRBV5-4 and TRBJ2-5, with TRBD1 identical over 7 bases. The sequence was obtained from a woman between 40 and 50 years old who had recovered from COVID-19. CDR3 region: CASSYGGQIQETQYF. CDR3 sequence (DNA): TGTGCCAGCAGCTATGGGGGACAGATACAAGAGACCCAGTACTTC.